The rows below give T cell receptor beta chains drawn from one sample of a study of blood T cell repertoires in COVID-19. Produced via immunoSEQ multiplex PCR; TCRdb's table is partial and in-frame only. The sample consists of fewer than 350,000 clones, over 80% of them appearing once. Sequencing used PBMCs or T cells enriched from blood (not recorded which). Receptors were obtained from a young woman with acute COVID-19. Each CDR3 is given with its conserved first and last residue. Fields, in order: J gene, clone size, D gene, V gene, CDR3 DNA, CDR3 protein. D genes are given only for firm matches. Some rows mark clone size as missing; the rest say once, few, many or name a class of expanded clone.

j_gene: TRBJ2-1
abundance: -
d_gene: -
v_gene: TRBV2
CDR3nt: TGTGCCAGCAGTGAAGGGTTTGGCGGCCCGAACAATGAGCAGTTCTTC
CDR3aa: CASSEGFGGPNNEQFF

j_gene: TRBJ2-3
abundance: -
d_gene: TRBD2
v_gene: TRBV19
CDR3nt: TGTGCCAGTAGTAGGCGGGTAGCGGGAACTTCTAGCACAGATACGCAGTATTTT
CDR3aa: CASSRRVAGTSSTDTQYF

j_gene: TRBJ2-1
abundance: -
d_gene: TRBD2
v_gene: TRBV28
CDR3nt: TGTGCCAGCAGTTTATCGGCTAGCGGGAATAACAATGAGCAGTTCTTC
CDR3aa: CASSLSASGNNNEQFF

j_gene: TRBJ1-6
abundance: -
d_gene: -
v_gene: TRBV3-1/TRBV3-2
CDR3nt: TGTGCCAGCAGCCCTAGTCTCAGCCCCAATTCACCCCTCCACTTT
CDR3aa: CASSPSLSPNSPLHF

j_gene: TRBJ1-2
abundance: -
d_gene: -
v_gene: TRBV19
CDR3nt: TGTGCCAGTAGTACGGAATTACAGGCGGGCTACACCTTC
CDR3aa: CASSTELQAGYTF

j_gene: TRBJ1-6
abundance: -
d_gene: -
v_gene: TRBV10-3
CDR3nt: TGTGCCATCAGCCCCAGACAGGTCAACAATTCACCCCTCCACTTT
CDR3aa: CAISPRQVNNSPLHF

j_gene: TRBJ1-6
abundance: few
d_gene: TRBD1
v_gene: TRBV4-1
CDR3nt: TGCGCCAGCAGCCCGGGACAGGGAGCTTCACCCCTCCACTTT
CDR3aa: CASSPGQGASPLHF

j_gene: TRBJ2-7
abundance: -
d_gene: TRBD1
v_gene: TRBV27
CDR3nt: TGTGCCAGCAGTTCAGCGACAGGGGGCGAGCAGTACTTC
CDR3aa: CASSSATGGEQYF

j_gene: TRBJ2-1
abundance: -
d_gene: TRBD2
v_gene: TRBV5-1
CDR3nt: TGCGCCAGCAGCATCACTATTAGCGGGAGGGGATACAATGAGCAGTTCTTC
CDR3aa: CASSITISGRGYNEQFF

j_gene: TRBJ1-2
abundance: once
d_gene: TRBD1
v_gene: TRBV5-1
CDR3nt: TGCGCCAGCAGCTTGGAGGGACAGGGAGGCTATGGCTACACCTTC
CDR3aa: CASSLEGQGGYGYTF

j_gene: TRBJ2-3
abundance: -
d_gene: TRBD2
v_gene: TRBV28
CDR3nt: TGTGCCAGCAACACAGCGGGAGACTACACAGATACGCAGTATTTT
CDR3aa: CASNTAGDYTDTQYF

j_gene: TRBJ1-1
abundance: -
d_gene: -
v_gene: TRBV5-4
CDR3nt: TGTGCCAGCAGCTTGGCCAGGGACTTTGCTGAAGCTTTCTTT
CDR3aa: CASSLARDFAEAFF

j_gene: TRBJ2-3
abundance: -
d_gene: TRBD2
v_gene: TRBV24-1
CDR3nt: TGTGCCACCAGTGGTCGGACTAGCGGGAGGGGGATGGATACGCAGTATTTT
CDR3aa: CATSGRTSGRGMDTQYF

j_gene: TRBJ2-1
abundance: -
d_gene: TRBD2
v_gene: TRBV5-4
CDR3nt: TGTGCCAGCAGCTCTCTACTAGCGGGGACCTACAATGAGCAGTTCTTC
CDR3aa: CASSSLLAGTYNEQFF

j_gene: TRBJ2-3
abundance: -
d_gene: -
v_gene: TRBV6-5
CDR3nt: TGTGCCAGCAGCCTAACGGATACGCAGTATTTT
CDR3aa: CASSLTDTQYF

j_gene: TRBJ1-2
abundance: -
d_gene: -
v_gene: TRBV5-1
CDR3nt: TGCGCCAGCAGCTCGACACAGGGCTCTAACTATGGCTACACCTTC
CDR3aa: CASSSTQGSNYGYTF

j_gene: TRBJ1-6
abundance: -
d_gene: -
v_gene: TRBV3-1/TRBV3-2
CDR3nt: TGTGCCAGCAGCCTCGGGGGGGGAAATTCACCCCTCCACTTT
CDR3aa: CASSLGGGNSPLHF

j_gene: TRBJ1-1
abundance: -
d_gene: -
v_gene: TRBV28
CDR3nt: TGTGCCAGCACTTCCCAAGGACAGCCGAACACTGAAGCTTTCTTT
CDR3aa: CASTSQGQPNTEAFF

j_gene: TRBJ2-3
abundance: -
d_gene: -
v_gene: TRBV28
CDR3nt: TGTGCCAGCACGACGACTAGTCATCCAGATACGCAGTATTTT
CDR3aa: CASTTTSHPDTQYF

j_gene: TRBJ1-1
abundance: -
d_gene: TRBD1
v_gene: TRBV30
CDR3nt: TGTGCCTGGAGCCCTATGGGGACAGTGAACACTGAAGCTTTCTTT
CDR3aa: CAWSPMGTVNTEAFF

j_gene: TRBJ1-5
abundance: once
d_gene: -
v_gene: TRBV19
CDR3nt: TGTGCCAGTAGTATAGAGGACAGTCCCTGGGGTAGCAATCAGCCCCAGCATTTT
CDR3aa: CASSIEDSPWGSNQPQHF

j_gene: TRBJ2-6
abundance: -
d_gene: TRBD1
v_gene: TRBV4-3
CDR3nt: TGCGCCAGCAGCCTGGACAGGGTTTCCTTTGGGGCCAACGTCCTGACTTTC
CDR3aa: CASSLDRVSFGANVLTF

j_gene: TRBJ2-4
abundance: -
d_gene: -
v_gene: TRBV19
CDR3nt: TGTGCCAGTAGTATAGATCCCGGATCCCGAGCGGTTCAGGTTCTAGCCAAAAACATTCAGTACTTC
CDR3aa: CASSIDPGSRAVQVLAKNIQYF

j_gene: TRBJ2-2
abundance: -
d_gene: -
v_gene: TRBV18
CDR3nt: TGTGCCAGCTCACCAGGGCCCCAAAGTCGTAGCACCGGGGAGCTGTTTTTT
CDR3aa: CASSPGPQSRSTGELFF

j_gene: TRBJ2-1
abundance: -
d_gene: TRBD2
v_gene: TRBV6-4
CDR3nt: TGTGCCAGCAGTGATATTGCGGGAGACCGCAATGAGCAGTTCTTC
CDR3aa: CASSDIAGDRNEQFF

j_gene: TRBJ2-3
abundance: -
d_gene: -
v_gene: TRBV21-1
CDR3nt: TGTGCCAGCAGCAAAGCTGAGCGGGAGAACCCCGATACGCAGTATTTT
CDR3aa: CASSKAERENPDTQYF

j_gene: TRBJ2-7
abundance: -
d_gene: -
v_gene: TRBV19
CDR3nt: TGTGCCACCGCCCGGGGGTACGAGCAGTACTTC
CDR3aa: CATARGYEQYF

j_gene: TRBJ2-7
abundance: -
d_gene: -
v_gene: TRBV6-5
CDR3nt: TGTGCCAGCATCGAGGCGGGACAGACCCACGAGCAGTACTTC
CDR3aa: CASIEAGQTHEQYF

j_gene: TRBJ2-2
abundance: -
d_gene: TRBD2
v_gene: TRBV9
CDR3nt: TGTGCCAGCCACCGGACTAGCGAATACACCGGGGAGCTGTTTTTT
CDR3aa: CASHRTSEYTGELFF

j_gene: TRBJ1-1
abundance: -
d_gene: TRBD1
v_gene: TRBV19
CDR3nt: TGTGCCAGTGGGACAGGGGCCACTGAAGCTTTCTTT
CDR3aa: CASGTGATEAFF

j_gene: TRBJ2-7
abundance: -
d_gene: TRBD2
v_gene: TRBV15
CDR3nt: TGTGCCACCGGGGCTAGCGGGACACGCGAGCAGTACTTC
CDR3aa: CATGASGTREQYF

j_gene: TRBJ2-7
abundance: -
d_gene: -
v_gene: TRBV6-5
CDR3nt: TGTGCCAGCGCGGACTTCCCCTATGAGCAGTACTTC
CDR3aa: CASADFPYEQYF

j_gene: TRBJ1-5
abundance: -
d_gene: -
v_gene: TRBV3-1/TRBV3-2
CDR3nt: TGTGCCAGCAGCCAAGATGGATCGGGTAATCAGCCCCAGCATTTT
CDR3aa: CASSQDGSGNQPQHF

j_gene: TRBJ2-1
abundance: -
d_gene: -
v_gene: TRBV6-2/TRBV6-3
CDR3nt: TGTGCCAGCAGTTACTCGATGTTTACTACCCTAAACTCCTACAATGAGCAGTTCTTC
CDR3aa: CASSYSMFTTLNSYNEQFF

j_gene: TRBJ1-1
abundance: -
d_gene: TRBD1
v_gene: TRBV7-8
CDR3nt: TGTGCCAGCAGCTTAGGTTACCCGACAGGGAGCACTGAAGCTTTCTTT
CDR3aa: CASSLGYPTGSTEAFF

j_gene: TRBJ2-7
abundance: -
d_gene: TRBD1
v_gene: TRBV5-4
CDR3nt: TGTGCCAGCAGCCCAGGACAGGATATCGGCGAGCAGTACTTC
CDR3aa: CASSPGQDIGEQYF

j_gene: TRBJ2-4
abundance: -
d_gene: TRBD2
v_gene: TRBV2
CDR3nt: TGTGCCAGCACGGGGGGTATGGCCAAAAACATTCAGTACTTC
CDR3aa: CASTGGMAKNIQYF

j_gene: TRBJ1-4
abundance: -
d_gene: -
v_gene: TRBV19
CDR3nt: TGTGCCAGTAGTATTTCCTCTGCAACTAATGAAAAACTGTTTTTT
CDR3aa: CASSISSATNEKLFF

j_gene: TRBJ2-7
abundance: -
d_gene: -
v_gene: TRBV3-1/TRBV3-2
CDR3nt: TGTGCCAGCAGCCAAGAGGCCAGGTCCTACGAGCAGTACTTC
CDR3aa: CASSQEARSYEQYF

j_gene: TRBJ2-1
abundance: -
d_gene: TRBD2
v_gene: TRBV7-9
CDR3nt: TGTGCCAGCAGCTTAGCCAGCGGGAGCATAGATGAGCAGTTCTTC
CDR3aa: CASSLASGSIDEQFF

j_gene: TRBJ2-2
abundance: -
d_gene: -
v_gene: TRBV6-5
CDR3nt: TGTGCCAGCAGTTTCCTGCTAACCGGGGAGCTGTTTTTT
CDR3aa: CASSFLLTGELFF

j_gene: TRBJ1-1
abundance: -
d_gene: -
v_gene: TRBV27
CDR3nt: TGTGCCAGCAGTTTGGCCGGGGGGATGAACACTGAAGCTTTCTTT
CDR3aa: CASSLAGGMNTEAFF

j_gene: TRBJ1-4
abundance: -
d_gene: -
v_gene: TRBV30
CDR3nt: TGTGCCTGGAGTCCATCGGCAAGGCAGGGCCAGGAAAAACTGTTTTTT
CDR3aa: CAWSPSARQGQEKLFF

j_gene: TRBJ1-1
abundance: -
d_gene: -
v_gene: TRBV7-3
CDR3nt: TGTGCCAGCAGCACCTCGGGGGGGGCTGAAGCTTTCTTT
CDR3aa: CASSTSGGAEAFF

j_gene: TRBJ2-2
abundance: -
d_gene: TRBD2
v_gene: TRBV5-5
CDR3nt: TGTGCCAGCAGCTTGGTGTCTAGCGGCACCGGGGAGCTGTTTTTT
CDR3aa: CASSLVSSGTGELFF

j_gene: TRBJ1-5
abundance: -
d_gene: -
v_gene: TRBV9
CDR3nt: TGTGCCAGCAGCGTAGATGGAGCGAATAGCAATCAGCCCCAGCATTTT
CDR3aa: CASSVDGANSNQPQHF

j_gene: TRBJ1-5
abundance: -
d_gene: TRBD1
v_gene: TRBV19
CDR3nt: TGTGCCAGTAGTACACGGACAGGGGGCGTTGATCAGCCCCAGCATTTT
CDR3aa: CASSTRTGGVDQPQHF

j_gene: TRBJ2-1
abundance: -
d_gene: TRBD1
v_gene: TRBV5-4
CDR3nt: TGTGCCAGCAGCTTGCCAGGGGGCAATGAGCAGTTCTTC
CDR3aa: CASSLPGGNEQFF

j_gene: TRBJ2-2
abundance: -
d_gene: -
v_gene: TRBV7-6
CDR3nt: TGTGCCAGCAGCTTAGAGGCAGGGACCGGGGAGCTGTTTTTT
CDR3aa: CASSLEAGTGELFF

j_gene: TRBJ2-1
abundance: once
d_gene: -
v_gene: TRBV7-9
CDR3nt: TGTGCCAGCACTAACCGGGGAGTCCTAAACAATGAGCAGTTCTTC
CDR3aa: CASTNRGVLNNEQFF